Each of the 23 T cell receptor beta chains below was sequenced from the same sample in a study of blood T cells in healthy people across ages. Next came a second PCR, run for about 7 to 12 cycles, which used a sample-barcoded 5' primer along with a J-beta primer mix. TCRdb reprocessed the 5' RACE reads via MiXCR and lists one record per CDR3 protein. The top ten clones hold roughly 10% of a sample with more than 900,000 distinct CDR3 sequences, about 28% of them seen once. The data also belong to a second study, concerning T cells of mothers and their children.

Sequenced material: blood. The receptor set was obtained from a woman aged 35 to 49 in good health.

This clonotype was found once. This chain connects TRBV27 to TRBJ2-5, with no clear D. Deletions cut 6 bases from V and 11 bases from J, with 19 bases between. The CDR3 has 13 residues. Germline V gene lookup returns CDR1 MNHEY and CDR2 SMNVEV (reference sequence). The CDR3 protein is CASRDAMYNEQYF. The CDR3 region has the DNA TGTGCCAGCAGGGACGCGATGTACAATGAGCAGTACTTC.

This clonotype was observed many times. CDR3 in amino acids: CASSAATGRGETQYF. For the CDR3, the DNA is TGTGCCAGCAGCGCCGCGACAGGGAGAGGGGAGACCCAGTACTTC. The V gene is TRBV9, the J gene TRBJ2-5; 7 bases agree with TRBD1. Per germline, CDR1 SGDLS and CDR2 YYNGEE. V shed 3 bases, J shed 5 bases, and the junction held 10 bases outside the gene matches. This CDR3 contains 15 residues. The entire variable domain, with the rest obtained from reference TRBV9 and TRBJ2-5, is as follows: DSGVTQTPKHLITATGQRVTLRCSPRSGDLSVYWYQQSLDQGLQFLIQYYNGEERAKGNILERFSAQQFPDLHSELNLSSLELGDSALYFCASSAATGRGETQYFGPGTRLLVL.

At least ten counts were recorded for this clonotype. This chain links TRBV11-2 with TRBJ2-6; D uncertain. Trimming removed 0 bases at V and 2 bases at J, with 11 bases between. This CDR3 region has 17 residues. Germline assignment: CDR1 SGHAT and CDR2 FQNNGV. In DNA, the CDR3 is TGTGCCAGCAGCTTAGACCCCGTAGGGACTGGGGCCAACGTCCTGACTTTC. Amino acids: CASSLDPVGTGANVLTF.

This clonotype was picked up a small number of times. The chain combines TRBV29-1 with TRBJ1-2; the match to TRBD1 covers 7 bases. Germline V CDR1 and CDR2: SQVTM, ANQGSEA. Germline trimming cut 3 bases from V and 2 bases from J; bases unmatched to any gene: 3. The CDR3 runs 13 residues. CDR3 bases: TGCAGCGTTGATGAGACAGGGAACTATGGCTACACCTTC. Its protein is CSVDETGNYGYTF. Variable domain in full (rest from reference TRBV29-1 and TRBJ1-2): SAVISQKPSRDICQRGTSLTIQCQVDSQVTMMFWYRQQPGQSLTLIATANQGSEATYESGFVIDKFPISRPNLTFSTLTVSNMSPEDSSIYLCSVDETGNYGYTFGSGTRLTVV.

This rearrangement joins TRBV29-1 to TRBJ2-3, with D perhaps TRBD1 (6 bases). Trimming removed 6 bases at V and 0 bases at J, with 13 bases between. CDR3 length equals 14 residues. The germline gives CDR1 SQVTM, CDR2 ANQGSEA. DNA of the CDR3: TGCAGCGTCGTCCCAGGGGCCAGCACAGATACGCAGTATTTT. This codes for CSVVPGASTDTQYF.

The chain combines TRBV7-6 with TRBJ1-2; D is possibly TRBD1 (5 bases). This CDR3 spans 15 amino acids. Per the germline V gene, CDR1 is SGHVS and CDR2 is FNYEAQ. V was pared by 5 bases and J by 1 base, with 14 bases between. CDR3 DNA sequence: TGTGCCAGCAGCCCGTGGGACCGAGTTAACTATGGCTACACCTTC. This translates into CASSPWDRVNYGYTF.

The chain couples TRBV15 to TRBJ1-5; tentatively, D is TRBD1 (5 bases). V lost 0 bases, J lost 4 bases, and 13 bases lay in between. There are 16 residues in the CDR3. CDR1 and CDR2 (germline): LNHNV, YYDKDF (reference sequence). The DNA for the CDR3 is TGTGCCACCAGCAGAGAAGGGACTCGGGGTAATCAGCCCCAGCATTTT. Protein: CATSREGTRGNQPQHF.

The rearrangement joins TRBV7-9 to TRBJ2-3; D is perhaps TRBD2 (5 bases). The CDR3 length is 15 residues. The germline V gene has CDR1 SEHNR and CDR2 FQNEAQ (reference sequence). The V end was cut by 5 bases, the J end by 0 bases, with 12 bases between. CDR3 sequence: CASSHTSSSTDTQYF. CDR3 sequence (DNA): TGTGCCAGCAGCCATACTAGTTCTAGCACAGATACGCAGTATTTT.

The chain is built from TRBV2 and TRBJ2-5; D gene unclear. Germline loops: CDR1 SNHLY, CDR2 FYNNEI. Trimming cost V 6 bases and J 11 bases, with 16 bases left between them. This CDR3 contains 12 residues. The CDR3 loop reads CASRFISIEQYF. DNA of the CDR3: TGTGCCAGCAGGTTTATCTCGATAGAGCAGTACTTC.

This clonotype was detected a few times. The J gene is TRBJ2-7, the V gene TRBV5-8, with D possibly TRBD2 on 5 matching bases. The CDR3 spans 15 residues. Trimming took 6 bases from V and 4 from J, leaving 20 bases between them. CDR1 is SGHTS, CDR2 YDEGEE, per germline. The CDR3 nucleotides are TGTGCCAGCACCAAAATAAGCGGAAAAGAATACGAGCAGTACTTC. Protein product: CASTKISGKEYEQYF.

This clonotype was observed many times. The chain joins TRBV29-1 to TRBJ2-5; D is uncertain. CDR3 length: 13 amino acids. CDR1 and CDR2 from the germline V gene are SQVTM and ANQGSEA. Trimming cost V 4 bases and J 1 base, with 10 bases left between them. The CDR3 DNA reads TGCAGCGTTGCTCCGACATTCCAAGAGACCCAGTACTTC. Translating gives CSVAPTFQETQYF.

This chain connects TRBV19 to TRBJ1-1; D gene ambiguous. The length of the CDR3 is 11 residues. Trimming pared 7 bases from V and 4 bases from J, leaving 7 bases between. The germline V gene has CDR1 LNHDA and CDR2 SQIVND (reference sequence). The CDR3 is CASIGSTEAFF. The CDR3 bases are TGTGCCAGTATCGGGAGCACTGAAGCTTTCTTT.

This clonotype was seen more than once but under ten times. A junction end diverges from the germline sequence, so it may reflect a read error. The chain couples TRBV20-1 to TRBJ2-2, with unresolved D. The germline V gene has CDR1 DFQATT and CDR2 SNEGSKA (reference sequence). The CDR3 is 13 amino acids. The CDR3 region is CSATAVDTGELFF. The CDR3 coding sequence is TGCAGCGCTACCGCTGTGGACACCGGGGAGCTGTTTTTT.

A note on this clonotype: Given a much more abundant clone one base away, this may be a read error. The chain combines TRBV20-1 with TRBJ2-7; possibly TRBD1 or TRBD2 for D (5 bases each). Trimming removed 2 bases from V and 0 bases from J, with 14 bases in between. Germline V CDR1 and CDR2: DFQATT, SNEGSKA (reference sequence). The CDR3 sequence is 15 residues long. The CDR3 region is CSARTLTGASYEQYF. As DNA, the CDR3 is TGCAGTGCTAGAACCCTTACCGGGGCCTCCTACGAGCAGTACTTC.

The genes are TRBV7-2 and TRBJ2-3; D not resolved. There are 13 residues in the CDR3. V lost 3 bases and J 6 bases, leaving 10 bases between the germline ends. Germline V gene sequence: CDR1 SGHTA, CDR2 FQGNSA. CDR3 coding DNA: TGTGCCAGCAGCTTGATTGCTGGGGATACGCAGTATTTT. It specifies CASSLIAGDTQYF.

Worth noting for this clonotype: Being one base from a much bigger clone, this may be a read error. The V call is TRBV4-1, the J call TRBJ2-1, with TRBD2 matching over 11 bases. V trimming: 3 bases; J trimming: 13 bases; junction bases outside the gene matches: 20. CDR3 size: 18 residues. Germline V gene data show CDR1 as MGHRA and CDR2 as YSYEKL. CDR3 nucleotide sequence: TGCGCCAGCAGCCAGGGGAGTTATATTAGCGGGGGGGTTGAGACCCAGTTCTTC. Translating gives CASSQGSYISGGVETQFF.

A word on this clonotype: This may stem from a read error, because a much larger clone lies one nucleotide away. The genes are TRBV5-8 and TRBJ1-1; D is possibly TRBD1 (6 bases). The germline V gene has CDR1 SGHTS and CDR2 YDEGEE. This CDR3 region has 13 residues. The CDR3 here is CASGLTGYTEAFF. CDR3 coding DNA: TGTGCCAGCGGCTTGACAGGCTACACTGAAGCTTTCTTT.

This clonotype was detected a few times. J is TRBJ1-4 and V is TRBV28; TRBD1 might be the D (5 bases). Trimming took off 2 bases at V and 6 bases at J, with 13 bases between the two ends. The germline V gene has CDR1 MDHEN and CDR2 SYDVKM. The CDR3 runs to 15 residues. The CDR3 spells CASSLPTAGHEKLFF. CDR3 in DNA: TGTGCCAGCAGTTTACCGACCGCGGGACATGAAAAACTGTTTTTT. The full variable domain, completed using reference TRBV28 and TRBJ1-4, is DVKVTQSSRYLVKRTGEKVFLECVQDMDHENMFWYRQDPGLGLRLIYFSYDVKMKEKGDIPEGYSVSREKKERFSLILESASTNQTSMYLCASSLPTAGHEKLFFGSGTQLSVL.

The V and J genes are TRBV20-1 and TRBJ2-3; TRBD2 agrees at 11 bases. Losses at the gene ends were 4 bases for V and 7 bases for J; bases not matched to a gene: 7. The CDR3 is 14 amino acids. Germline CDR1 reads DFQATT; CDR2 reads SNEGSKA (reference sequence). For the CDR3, the DNA is TGCAGTGCTAACCCCGGGACTAGCGGTTATACGCAGTATTTT. Translating it yields CSANPGTSGYTQYF.

In this sample, this clonotype turned up a few times. J is TRBJ2-7 and V is TRBV21-1; TRBD2, the D gene given by the table, was not confirmed from the DNA. TRBV21-1 is recorded as a pseudogene. The CDR3 contains 16 residues. The DNA for the CDR3 is TGCGCCAGCAGCAGGGCTAGCGGGGGGTTATTCTACGAGCAGTACTTC. Protein: CASSRASGGLFYEQYF.

The CDR3 DNA follows: TGTGCCAGCAGTGACACGCCTGCAAGCGCAGATACGCAGTATTTT. It is translated as CASSDTPASADTQYF. The chain carries TRBV6-4 and TRBJ2-3; no clear D. This CDR3 has 15 residues. CDR1 is MRHNA, CDR2 SNTAGT, per germline. Trimming pared 2 bases from V and 4 bases from J, leaving 13 bases between.

The chain is built from TRBV6-2 or TRBV6-3 and TRBJ1-1, with a tentative D call TRBD1 (6 bases). Germline CDR1 reads MNHEY; CDR2 reads SVGEGT. This CDR3 is built from 14 residues. Trimming pared 6 bases from V and 4 bases from J, leaving 15 bases between. CDR3 sequence reads: CASRRLWTVTEAFF. The CDR3 DNA sequence: TGTGCCAGCAGGCGACTCTGGACAGTCACTGAAGCTTTCTTT.

This chain uses TRBV27 with TRBJ2-7; no definite D call. CDR3 size: 13 residues. CDR1 and CDR2 (germline): MNHEY, SMNVEV (reference sequence). Trimming pared 6 bases from V and 2 bases from J, leaving 11 bases between. CDR3 coding DNA: TGTGCCAGCAGCCCCGGGCGGCCCTACGAGCAGTACTTC. It is translated as CASSPGRPYEQYF.